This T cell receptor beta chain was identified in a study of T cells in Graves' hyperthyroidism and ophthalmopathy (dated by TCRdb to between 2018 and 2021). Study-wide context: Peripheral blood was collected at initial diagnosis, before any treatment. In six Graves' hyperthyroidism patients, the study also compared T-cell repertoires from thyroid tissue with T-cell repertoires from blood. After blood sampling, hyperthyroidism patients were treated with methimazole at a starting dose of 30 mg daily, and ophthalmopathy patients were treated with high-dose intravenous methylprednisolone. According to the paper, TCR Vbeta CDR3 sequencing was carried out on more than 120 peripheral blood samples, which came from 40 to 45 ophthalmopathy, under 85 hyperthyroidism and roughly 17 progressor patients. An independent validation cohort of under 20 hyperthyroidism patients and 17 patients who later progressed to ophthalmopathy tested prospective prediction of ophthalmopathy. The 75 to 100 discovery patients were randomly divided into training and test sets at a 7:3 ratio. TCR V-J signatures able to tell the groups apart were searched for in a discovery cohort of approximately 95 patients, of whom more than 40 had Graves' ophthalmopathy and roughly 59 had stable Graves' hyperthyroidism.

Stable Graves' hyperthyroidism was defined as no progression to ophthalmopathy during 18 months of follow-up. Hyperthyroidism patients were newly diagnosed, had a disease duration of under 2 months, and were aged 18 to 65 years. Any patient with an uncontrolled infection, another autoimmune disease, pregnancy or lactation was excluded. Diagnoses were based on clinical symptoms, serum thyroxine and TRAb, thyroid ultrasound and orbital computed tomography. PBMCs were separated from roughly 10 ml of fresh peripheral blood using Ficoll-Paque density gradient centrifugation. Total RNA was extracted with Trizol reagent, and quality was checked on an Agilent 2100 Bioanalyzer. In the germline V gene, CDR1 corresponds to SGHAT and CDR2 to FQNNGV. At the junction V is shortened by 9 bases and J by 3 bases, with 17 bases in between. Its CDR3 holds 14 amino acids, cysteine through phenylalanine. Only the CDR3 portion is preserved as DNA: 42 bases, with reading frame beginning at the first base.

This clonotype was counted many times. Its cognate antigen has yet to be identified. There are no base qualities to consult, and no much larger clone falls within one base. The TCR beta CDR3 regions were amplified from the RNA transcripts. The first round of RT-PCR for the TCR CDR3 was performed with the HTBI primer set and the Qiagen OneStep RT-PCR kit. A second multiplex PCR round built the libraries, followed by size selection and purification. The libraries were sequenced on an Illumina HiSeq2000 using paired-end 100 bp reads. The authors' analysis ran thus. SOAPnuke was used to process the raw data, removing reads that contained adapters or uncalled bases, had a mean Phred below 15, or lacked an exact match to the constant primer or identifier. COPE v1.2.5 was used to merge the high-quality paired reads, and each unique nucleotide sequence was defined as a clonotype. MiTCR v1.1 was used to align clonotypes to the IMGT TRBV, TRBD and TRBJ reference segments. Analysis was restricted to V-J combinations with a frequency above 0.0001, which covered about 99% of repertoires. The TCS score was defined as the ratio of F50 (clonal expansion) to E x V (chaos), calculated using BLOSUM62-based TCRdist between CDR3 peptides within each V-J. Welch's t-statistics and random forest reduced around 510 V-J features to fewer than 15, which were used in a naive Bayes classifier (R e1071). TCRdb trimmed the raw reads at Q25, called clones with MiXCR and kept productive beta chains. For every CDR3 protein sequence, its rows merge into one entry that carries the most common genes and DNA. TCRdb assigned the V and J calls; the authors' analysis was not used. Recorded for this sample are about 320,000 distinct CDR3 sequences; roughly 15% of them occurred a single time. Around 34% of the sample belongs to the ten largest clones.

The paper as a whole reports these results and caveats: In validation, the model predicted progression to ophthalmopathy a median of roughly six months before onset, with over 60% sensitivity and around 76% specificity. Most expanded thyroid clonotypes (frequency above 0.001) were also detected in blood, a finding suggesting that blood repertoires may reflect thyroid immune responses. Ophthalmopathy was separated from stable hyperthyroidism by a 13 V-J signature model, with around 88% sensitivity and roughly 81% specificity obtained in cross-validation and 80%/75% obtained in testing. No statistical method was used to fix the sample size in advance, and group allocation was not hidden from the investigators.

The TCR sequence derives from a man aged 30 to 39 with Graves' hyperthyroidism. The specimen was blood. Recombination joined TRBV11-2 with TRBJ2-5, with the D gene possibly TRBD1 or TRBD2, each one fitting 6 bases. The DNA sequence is TGTGCCAGGTTCCCGCCAGGGGAGGAAGAGACCCAGTACTTC. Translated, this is CARFPPGEEETQYF.